This T cell receptor beta chain was identified in a study of blood T cell repertoires in COVID-19 (dated by TCRdb to the early 2020s). In the study overall: Samples covering the acute and convalescent phases of COVID-19 were provided by collaborators in the United States, Italy and Spain. Deeply sampled blood TCRbeta repertoires from subjects exposed to, actively infected with, or recovered from COVID-19 were included in the dataset. Where available, HLA class I and class II types were obtained from metadata supplied by the sample provider rather than from assay-based typing. The repertoires were released in a freely available public database meant as a resource for research on the immune response to SARS-CoV-2. The prospective study material was composed of cDNA or gDNA derived from T cells, B-cell-depleted T cells, or PBMCs. A de-identified subject ID, COVID-19 status, age in years and sex were almost always included in the sample metadata. Samples came from the ongoing ImmuneRACE study (first 160 participants) plus 1,254 subjects from 6 global collaborators. Results and caveats for the whole study, not just this receptor: How much clinical and demographic metadata was included differed by source and by participant, and the metadata was provided uncurated.

Each collaborating institution followed its own protocols to collect whole blood in K2EDTA tubes. Collaborator samples were shipped for TCRbeta analysis as frozen whole blood, isolated PBMCs, or DNA extracted from either sample type. Details on this clone: Its recognized antigen is unknown. No base quality information exists; no much larger clone differs at one position.

CDR1 is given as SGHRS and CDR2 as YFSETQ, both from the germline V gene. The cysteine opens and the phenylalanine closes a CDR3 of 18 amino acids. Only the CDR3 DNA is retained, 54 bases long and in frame from the first base. Relative to germline, V is missing 4 bases and J is missing 2 bases, with 14 bases of the junction outside any gene match. TCRbeta CDR3 regions were amplified from genomic DNA using the immunoSEQ Assay, a bias-controlled multiplex PCR. Regarding the original processing steps: Within the assay, amplification of reference gene primers was used to estimate how many nucleated cells each sample contained. To quantify the absolute abundance of each unique TCRbeta CDR3 rearrangement, sequence reads were collapsed and filtered. For each sample, productive Simpson clonality was calculated as the square root of Simpson's diversity index over productive rearrangements. TCRdb retrieved this table from immuneACCESS and kept in-frame rearrangements only. Not all clones are present; in checked studies, unresolved V genes account for under half, and no reason is known for the remainder. V, J and clone size derive from that table, while D and trimming were established from the DNA sequence. In all, the sample holds some 50,000 clones, and roughly 82% of those were seen once. The top ten constitute roughly 7.3% of the sample.

In this chain, TRBV5-1 is recombined with TRBJ2-3; the central 9 bases match TRBD1. The sequenced sample consisted of peripheral blood. The receptor was derived from a man aged 40-49 years with acute or convalescent COVID-19. The CDR3 protein sequence reads: CASSPQGPNRGPTDTQYF. The DNA sequence is given as TGCGCCAGCAGCCCCCAGGGGCCGAACAGGGGGCCCACAGATACGCAGTATTTT.